The 7 T cell receptor beta chains reported below all come from one sample, sequenced in a study of CD8 T cells in ankylosing spondylitis. TCRdb processed the 5' RACE reads anew with MiXCR; each CDR3 protein has one entry. This repertoire shows 190,000 or so distinct CDR3 sequences, 9.5% to 15% found once; its top ten account for approximately 15%. Sequencing was done on a sample of blood, either unsorted or a sorted T cell fraction (not recorded which). The receptors stem from a male donor with ankylosing spondylitis or in good health (not recorded which).

The chain combines TRBV29-1 with TRBJ2-1, with TRBD2 matching over 12 bases. The junction had 11 bases not matched to a gene; V was cut back by 3 bases and J by 5 bases. The CDR3 is 17 amino acids. CDR1 and CDR2 (germline): SQVTM, ANQGSEA. The CDR3 reads CSVDCETSGGEDNEQFF. CDR3 sequence (DNA): TGCAGCGTTGACTGCGAGACTAGCGGGGGAGAGGACAATGAGCAGTTCTTC.

This clonotype was seen a few times. CDR3 region: CASSLSGTSYTGELFF. CDR3 nucleotide sequence: TGCGCCAGCAGCCTTTCCGGGACTTCTTACACCGGGGAGCTGTTTTTT. The V and J genes are TRBV4-1 and TRBJ2-2; D perhaps matches TRBD2 (6 bases). Trimming removed 4 bases from V and 3 bases from J, with 15 bases in between. Germline V gene lookup returns CDR1 MGHRA and CDR2 YSYEKL. The CDR3 length is 16 residues.

This clonotype was seen repeatedly, ten times or more. The chain recombines TRBV12-3 or TRBV12-4 with TRBJ2-2; 9 nucleotides align to TRBD1. V shed 6 bases and J 1 base; nucleotides not matched to a gene: 6. The CDR3 is 16 residues long. The CDR3 DNA follows: TGTGCCAGCAGCCCCCCGGGACAGGGGAACACCGGGGAGCTGTTTTTT. Translating gives CASSPPGQGNTGELFF.

This clonotype was observed many times. The chain is built from TRBV7-9 and TRBJ2-1; D could derive from TRBD1 or TRBD2 (6 bases each). CDR3 length equals 17 residues. V shed 6 bases and J shed 0 bases, with 18 bases lying between them. The germline gives CDR1 SEHNR, CDR2 FQNEAQ (reference sequence). This CDR3 is CASSIGGGGSSYNEQFF. CDR3 nucleotides: TGTGCCAGCAGTATAGGAGGAGGGGGGAGCTCCTACAATGAGCAGTTCTTC.

The chain links TRBV10-1 to TRBJ2-7; 9 nucleotides match TRBD1. The CDR3 has 15 residues. The junction had 7 bases not matched to a gene; V was cut back by 3 bases and J by 4 bases. Germline loops: CDR1 WNHNN, CDR2 SYGVQD (reference sequence). CDR3 nucleotide sequence: TGCGCCAGCAGTGACGCCGGGACAGGGAAATACGAGCAGTACTTC. This gives the protein CASSDAGTGKYEQYF.

This clonotype was counted ten times or more. The rearrangement links TRBV27 to TRBJ1-2; 7 nucleotides agree with TRBD1. V lost 7 bases and J lost 4; bases outside the gene matches: 12. Germline V CDR1 and CDR2: MNHEY, SMNVEV (reference sequence). CDR3 size: 15 residues. CDR3 sequence reads: CASKVGTAWGYGYTF. The CDR3 DNA reads TGTGCCAGCAAGGTCGGGACAGCCTGGGGCTATGGCTACACCTTC.

This clonotype was seen ten or more times. The gene calls are TRBV4-1 and TRBJ2-2; TRBD2 matches 13 bases. Losses at the gene ends were 4 bases for V and 6 bases for J; bases not matched to a gene: 8. Germline V gene sequence: CDR1 MGHRA, CDR2 YSYEKL. CDR3 length equals 17 residues. The CDR3 region has the DNA TGCGCCAGCAGCCTGACTAGCGGGGGGTCAACGGCCGGGGAGCTGTTTTTT. Translation gives CASSLTSGGSTAGELFF.